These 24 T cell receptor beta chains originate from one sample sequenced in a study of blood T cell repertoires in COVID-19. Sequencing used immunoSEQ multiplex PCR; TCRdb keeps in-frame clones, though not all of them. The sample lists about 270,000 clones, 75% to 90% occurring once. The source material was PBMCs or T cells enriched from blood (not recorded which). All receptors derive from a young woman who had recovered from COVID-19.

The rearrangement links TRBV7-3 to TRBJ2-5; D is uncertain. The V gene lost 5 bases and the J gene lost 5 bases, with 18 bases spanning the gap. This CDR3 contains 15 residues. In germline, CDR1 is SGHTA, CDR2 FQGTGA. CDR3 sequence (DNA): TGTGCCAGCAGCCCAACCGGGTCCTCGTTGGAGACCCAGTACTTC. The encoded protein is CASSPTGSSLETQYF.

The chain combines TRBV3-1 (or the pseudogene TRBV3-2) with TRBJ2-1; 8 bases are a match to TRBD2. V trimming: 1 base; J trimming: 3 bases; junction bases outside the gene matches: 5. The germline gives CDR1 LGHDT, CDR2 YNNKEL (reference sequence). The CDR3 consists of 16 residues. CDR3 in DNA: TGTGCCAGCAGCCAAGTACTTAGCGGGGACTACAATGAGCAGTTCTTC. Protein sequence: CASSQVLSGDYNEQFF.

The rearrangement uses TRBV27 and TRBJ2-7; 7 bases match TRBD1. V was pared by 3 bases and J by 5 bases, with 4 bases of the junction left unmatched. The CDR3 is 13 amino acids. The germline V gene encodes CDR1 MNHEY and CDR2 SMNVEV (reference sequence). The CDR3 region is CASSFPGQNEQYF. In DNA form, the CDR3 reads TGTGCCAGCAGTTTCCCGGGACAGAACGAGCAGTACTTC.

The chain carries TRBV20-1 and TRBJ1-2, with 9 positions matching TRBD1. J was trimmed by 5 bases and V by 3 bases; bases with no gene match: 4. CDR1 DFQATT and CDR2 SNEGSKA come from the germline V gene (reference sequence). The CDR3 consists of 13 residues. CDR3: CSASAQGAYGYTF. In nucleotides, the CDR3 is TGCAGTGCTAGTGCACAGGGGGCGTATGGCTACACCTTC.

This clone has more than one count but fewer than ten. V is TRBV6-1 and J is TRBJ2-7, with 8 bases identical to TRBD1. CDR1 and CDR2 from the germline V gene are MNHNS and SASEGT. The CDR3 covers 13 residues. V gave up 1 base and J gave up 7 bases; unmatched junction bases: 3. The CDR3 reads CASSEGDRREQYF. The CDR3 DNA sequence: TGTGCCAGCAGTGAAGGGGACAGGCGGGAGCAGTACTTC.

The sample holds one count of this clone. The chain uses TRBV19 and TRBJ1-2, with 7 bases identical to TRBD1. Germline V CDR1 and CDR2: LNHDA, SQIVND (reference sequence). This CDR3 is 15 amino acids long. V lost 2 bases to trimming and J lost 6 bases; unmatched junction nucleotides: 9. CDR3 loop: CASSIPRGQLDGYTF. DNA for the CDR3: TGTGCCAGTAGTATACCGCGGGGACAGTTGGATGGCTACACCTTC.

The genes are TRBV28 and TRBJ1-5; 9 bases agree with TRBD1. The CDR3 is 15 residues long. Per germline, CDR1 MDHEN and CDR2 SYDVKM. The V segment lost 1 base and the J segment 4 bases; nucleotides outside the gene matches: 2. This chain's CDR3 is CASSLSGQGNQPQHF. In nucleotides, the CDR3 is TGTGCCAGCAGTTTATCGGGACAGGGAAATCAGCCCCAGCATTTT.

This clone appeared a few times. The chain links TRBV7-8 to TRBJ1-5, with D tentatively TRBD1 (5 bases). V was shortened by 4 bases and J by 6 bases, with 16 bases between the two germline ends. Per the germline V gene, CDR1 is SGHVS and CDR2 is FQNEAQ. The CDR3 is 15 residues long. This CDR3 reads CASSWVADITQPQHF. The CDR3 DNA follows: TGTGCCAGCAGCTGGGTGGCGGACATCACTCAGCCCCAGCATTTT.

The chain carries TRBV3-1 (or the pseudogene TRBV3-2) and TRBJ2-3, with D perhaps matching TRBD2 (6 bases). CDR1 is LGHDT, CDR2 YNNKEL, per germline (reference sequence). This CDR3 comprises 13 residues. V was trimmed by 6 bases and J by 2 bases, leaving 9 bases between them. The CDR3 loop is CASSEGLTDTQYF. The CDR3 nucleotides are TGTGCCAGCAGTGAGGGACTCACAGATACGCAGTATTTT.

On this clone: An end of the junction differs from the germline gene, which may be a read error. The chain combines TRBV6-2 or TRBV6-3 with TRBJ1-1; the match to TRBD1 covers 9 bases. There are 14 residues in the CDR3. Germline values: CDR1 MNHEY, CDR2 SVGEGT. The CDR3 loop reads CASGYLGQGAEAFF. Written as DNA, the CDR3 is TGTGCCAGCGGTTACCTGGGACAGGGCGCAGAAGCTTTCTTT.

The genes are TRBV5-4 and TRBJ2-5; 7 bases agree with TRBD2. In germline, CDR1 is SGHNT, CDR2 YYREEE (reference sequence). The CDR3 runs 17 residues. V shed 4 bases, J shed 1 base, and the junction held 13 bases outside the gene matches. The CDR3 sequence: CASSGPSAGPTQETQYF. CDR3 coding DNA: TGTGCCAGCAGCGGACCGTCAGCGGGACCAACCCAAGAGACCCAGTACTTC.

CDR3 residues: CASSWTGRTEAFF. DNA of the CDR3: TGTGCCAGCAGTTGGACAGGGCGGACTGAAGCTTTCTTT. This rearrangement joins TRBV5-6 to TRBJ1-1; TRBD1 matches 8 bases. CDR3 length: 13 amino acids. Losses at the gene ends were 5 bases for V and 5 bases for J; bases not matched to a gene: 5. Germline V CDR1 and CDR2: SGHDT, YYEEEE.

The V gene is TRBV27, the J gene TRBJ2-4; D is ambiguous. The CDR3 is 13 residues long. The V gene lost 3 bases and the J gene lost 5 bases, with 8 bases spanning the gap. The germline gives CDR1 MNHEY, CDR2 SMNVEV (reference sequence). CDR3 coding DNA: TGTGCCAGCAGTTTGAGCGTCCAAAACATTCAGTACTTC. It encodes CASSLSVQNIQYF.

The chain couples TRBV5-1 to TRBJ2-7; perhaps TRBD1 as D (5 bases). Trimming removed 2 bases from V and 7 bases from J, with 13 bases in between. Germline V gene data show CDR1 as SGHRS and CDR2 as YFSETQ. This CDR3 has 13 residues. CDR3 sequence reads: CASSFGREVEQYF. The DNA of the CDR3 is TGCGCCAGCAGCTTCGGCAGGGAAGTAGAGCAGTACTTC. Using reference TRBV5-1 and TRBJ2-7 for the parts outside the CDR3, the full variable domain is KAGVTQTPRYLIKTRGQQVTLSCSPISGHRSVSWYQQTPGQGLQFLFEYFSETQRNKGNFPGRFSGRQFSNSRSEMNVSTLELGDSALYLCASSFGREVEQYFGPGTRLTVT.

The CDR3 DNA sequence: TGTGCCATTGTCAGGGGGAACACCGGGGAGCTGTTTTTT. Encoded protein: CAIVRGNTGELFF. The chain is built from TRBV10-3 and TRBJ2-2; weak D call: TRBD1 (6 bases). CDR3 size: 13 residues. V lost 9 bases and J 1 base, leaving 9 bases between the germline ends. Per germline, CDR1 ENHRY and CDR2 SYGVKD.

CDR3 loop: CASSPGQVLGEKLFF. In DNA, the CDR3 is TGTGCCAGCAGCCCCGGACAAGTTTTAGGCGAAAAACTGTTTTTT. The chain combines TRBV7-3 with TRBJ1-4, with a weak D call TRBD1 (5 bases). Trimming took off 5 bases at V and 8 bases at J, with 18 bases between the two ends. This CDR3 contains 15 residues. Germline-derived CDR1 and CDR2 are SGHTA and FQGTGA.

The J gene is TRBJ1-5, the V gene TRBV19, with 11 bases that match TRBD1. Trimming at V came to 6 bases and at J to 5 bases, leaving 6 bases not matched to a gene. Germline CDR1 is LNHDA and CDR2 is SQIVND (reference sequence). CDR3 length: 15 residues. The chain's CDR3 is CASSEDRGLDQPQHF. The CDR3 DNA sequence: TGTGCCAGTAGCGAGGACAGGGGGCTCGATCAGCCCCAGCATTTT.

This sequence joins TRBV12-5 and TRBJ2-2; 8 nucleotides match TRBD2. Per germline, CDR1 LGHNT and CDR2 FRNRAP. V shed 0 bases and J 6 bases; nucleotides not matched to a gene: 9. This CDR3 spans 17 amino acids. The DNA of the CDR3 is TGTGCTAGTGGTTTGGTACCGGGGGGGGGCCCCGCCGGGGAGCTGTTTTTT. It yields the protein CASGLVPGGGPAGELFF.

The DNA of the CDR3 is TGTGCCAGCAGCCAATGGGGGACTATCCAGTATTTT. Encoded protein: CASSQWGTIQYF. V and J are TRBV12-3 or TRBV12-4 and TRBJ2-3; 7 bases fit TRBD2. After removal of 6 bases from V and 12 bases from J, the junction contained 9 bases not matched to a gene. CDR3 length: 12 residues.

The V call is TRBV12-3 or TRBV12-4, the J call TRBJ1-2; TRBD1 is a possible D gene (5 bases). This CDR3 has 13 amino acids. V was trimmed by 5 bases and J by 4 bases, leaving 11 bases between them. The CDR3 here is CASSRDRFYGYTF. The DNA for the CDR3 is TGTGCCAGCAGTCGAGACAGATTCTATGGCTACACCTTC.

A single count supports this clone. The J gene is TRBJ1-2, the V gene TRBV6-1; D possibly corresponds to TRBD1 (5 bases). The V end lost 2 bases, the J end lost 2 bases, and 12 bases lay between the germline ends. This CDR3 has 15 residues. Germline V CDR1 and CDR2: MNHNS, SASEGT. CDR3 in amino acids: CASSEIRQRNYGYTF. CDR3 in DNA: TGTGCCAGCAGTGAAATAAGACAGAGGAACTATGGCTACACCTTC.

The CDR3 sequence is CASSLSLARDTQYF. The CDR3 bases are TGTGCCAGCAGTTTGTCACTAGCTCGGGATACGCAGTATTTT. The chain recombines TRBV27 with TRBJ2-3, with D perhaps TRBD2 (6 bases). Germline CDR1 and CDR2: MNHEY and SMNVEV (reference sequence). The CDR3 is 14 residues long. The V gene lost 3 bases and the J gene lost 6 bases, with 13 bases spanning the gap.

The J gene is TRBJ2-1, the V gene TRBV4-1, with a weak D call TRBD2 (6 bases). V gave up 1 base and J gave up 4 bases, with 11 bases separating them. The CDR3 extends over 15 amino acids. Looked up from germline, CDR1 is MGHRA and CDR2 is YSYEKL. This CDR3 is CASSQGPGVYNEQFF. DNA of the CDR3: TGCGCCAGCAGCCAAGGCCCGGGGGTTTACAATGAGCAGTTCTTC.

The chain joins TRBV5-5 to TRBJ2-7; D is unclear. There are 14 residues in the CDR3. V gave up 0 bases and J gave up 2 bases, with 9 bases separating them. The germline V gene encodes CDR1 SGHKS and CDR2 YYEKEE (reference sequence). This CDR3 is CASSLVATTYEQYF. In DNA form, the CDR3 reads TGTGCCAGCAGCTTGGTGGCCACCACCTACGAGCAGTACTTC.